The 16 T cell receptor beta chains given below trace back to one sample, sequenced in a study of Graves' ophthalmopathy and Graves' hyperthyroidism. Amplifying from RNA transcripts, the study obtained TCR beta CDR3 regions. HTBI primers were employed in first-round RT-PCR, then a second-round multiplex PCR followed. TCRdb analysed the multiplex PCR reads with MiXCR anew, one entry per CDR3 protein. The sample includes about 390,000 distinct CDR3 sequences, 15% to 20% seen only once; the top ten take around 2.4%. Material for sequencing was peripheral blood. These receptor sequences come from an adult woman with stable Graves' hyperthyroidism.

This clonotype was picked up many times. This rearrangement joins TRBV7-9 to TRBJ2-7; perhaps TRBD1 as D (6 bases). Germline values: CDR1 SEHNR, CDR2 FQNEAQ (reference sequence). This CDR3 comprises 14 residues. Trimming pared 4 bases from V and 6 bases from J, leaving 16 bases between. The chain's CDR3 is CASSSTDRNGEQYF. The CDR3, as DNA: TGTGCCAGCAGCTCGACCGACAGGAATGGCGAGCAGTACTTC.

Ten or more counts support this clonotype. The chain couples TRBV6-5 to TRBJ2-5, with 13 bases that match TRBD2. Germline trimming cut 6 bases from V and 5 bases from J; bases unmatched to any gene: 6. This CDR3 spans 15 amino acids. Germline V gene sequence: CDR1 MNHEY, CDR2 SVGAGI. The CDR3 nucleotides read TGTGCCAGCAGCGCGGGACTAGCGGGAAGGGAGACCCAGTACTTC. Its translation: CASSAGLAGRETQYF.

This chain links TRBV11-3 with TRBJ1-2; 7 bases match TRBD1. The ends lost 7 bases at V and 8 bases at J; junction bases unmatched: 13. Per the germline V gene, CDR1 is SGHNT and CDR2 is YENEEA. CDR3 length equals 14 residues. The CDR3 sequence is CASTNPRDSDGYTF. The CDR3 coding sequence is TGTGCCAGCACCAACCCCAGGGACAGCGACGGCTACACCTTC.

This clonotype came up many times. This chain joins TRBV20-1 and TRBJ1-6, with D uncertain. With 5 bases removed from V and 0 bases from J, the gap between germline ends came to 8 bases. There are 14 residues in the CDR3. Germline V gives CDR1 DFQATT, CDR2 SNEGSKA (reference sequence). The CDR3 DNA reads TGCAGTGCTGAGGACGTCTCCTATAATTCACCCCTCCACTTT. It specifies CSAEDVSYNSPLHF.

V and J are TRBV20-1 and TRBJ2-7, with unresolved D. V was clipped by 3 bases and J by 0 bases, with 9 bases between them. The CDR3 has 13 amino acids. Per the germline V gene, CDR1 is DFQATT and CDR2 is SNEGSKA (reference sequence). The CDR3 DNA is TGCAGTGCTAGGCCAGCGAACTCCTACGAGCAGTACTTC. Its translation is CSARPANSYEQYF.

Ten or more counts support this clonotype. The V gene is TRBV6-5, the J gene TRBJ2-7; 8 bases agree with TRBD2. The CDR3 totals 19 residues. Trimming cost V 2 bases and J 0 bases; bases outside gene matches: 15. Per germline, CDR1 MNHEY and CDR2 SVGAGI. The CDR3 region has the DNA TGTGCCAGCAGTTACCGTGGGGCTAGCGGGCCAGCCTCCTCCTACGAGCAGTACTTC. As protein: CASSYRGASGPASSYEQYF.

The sample holds many counts of this clonotype. The rearrangement links TRBV7-8 to TRBJ1-1, with no clear D. Germline V CDR1 and CDR2: SGHVS, FQNEAQ. The CDR3 extends over 14 amino acids. The V and J ends lost 5 bases and 1 base respectively, with 11 bases between them. Written as DNA, the CDR3 is TGTGCCAGCAGCCAAACGTACGGGAACACTGAAGCTTTCTTT. It is translated as CASSQTYGNTEAFF. Complete variable domain (other parts from reference TRBV7-8 and TRBJ1-1): GAGVSQSPRYKVAKRGQDVALRCDPISGHVSLFWYQQALGQGPEFLTYFQNEAQLDKSGLPSDRFFAERPEGSVSTLKIQRTQQEDSAVYLCASSQTYGNTEAFFGQGTRLTVV.

This clonotype was seen repeatedly, ten times or more. For the CDR3, the DNA is TGCAGCGCCCCAGGGTTCACCGGGGAGCTGTTTTTT. Its protein is CSAPGFTGELFF. The chain joins TRBV29-1 to TRBJ2-2, with a weak D call TRBD1 (5 bases). The germline V gene has CDR1 SQVTM and CDR2 ANQGSEA. This CDR3 is 12 amino acids long. Trimming took off 7 bases at V and 4 bases at J, with 10 bases between the two ends.

Ten or more counts support this clonotype. The gene calls are TRBV7-9 and TRBJ2-5, with a weak D call TRBD2 (6 bases). The CDR3 length is 13 residues. Trimming pared 5 bases from V and 7 bases from J, leaving 14 bases between. Looked up from germline, CDR1 is SEHNR and CDR2 is FQNEAQ (reference sequence). The CDR3 sequence: CASSNWDSGTQYF. In DNA form, the CDR3 reads TGTGCCAGCAGCAACTGGGACTCAGGGACCCAGTACTTC.

This clonotype was seen ten or more times. The chain has TRBV20-1 and TRBJ2-7; maybe TRBD1 (8 bases). Trimming took off 3 bases at V and 4 bases at J, with 13 bases between the two ends. CDR3 length equals 13 residues. The germline gives CDR1 DFQATT, CDR2 SNEGSKA (reference sequence). This CDR3 is CSARDREGYEQYF. The CDR3 region has the DNA TGCAGTGCTAGGGACAGGGAGGGGTACGAGCAGTACTTC.

This clonotype was seen at least ten times. V usage is TRBV28 and J usage is TRBJ1-1; D may be TRBD1 (6 bases). CDR1 and CDR2 (germline): MDHEN, SYDVKM. This CDR3 is 16 amino acids long. V lost 1 base and J 1 base, leaving 13 bases between the germline ends. CDR3 in amino acids: CASSLSGVGPNTEAFF. Written as DNA, the CDR3 is TGTGCCAGCAGTTTATCAGGGGTGGGGCCGAACACTGAAGCTTTCTTT.

This clonotype was recorded many times. The CDR3 nucleotides read TGTGCCAGCATGCCCTCTCGGGCCCCGCAGGGGAACATTCAGTACTTC. Translated, it gives CASMPSRAPQGNIQYF. The chain joins TRBV27 to TRBJ2-4, with TRBD1 as a possible D gene (6 bases). The CDR3 extends over 16 amino acids. Germline lookup yields CDR1 MNHEY and CDR2 SMNVEV (reference sequence). Trimming pared 7 bases from V and 7 bases from J, leaving 23 bases between.

This clonotype was counted ten times or more. This chain connects TRBV20-1 to TRBJ1-2, with D unclear. Trimming took off 0 bases at V and 6 bases at J, with 20 bases between the two ends. The germline V gene has CDR1 DFQATT and CDR2 SNEGSKA (reference sequence). This CDR3 comprises 16 residues. The CDR3 sequence is CSARDYHRAGPHGYTF. CDR3 coding DNA: TGCAGTGCTAGAGACTACCACCGGGCAGGACCACATGGCTACACCTTC.

This CDR3 reads CASSLREQATF. Here the CDR3 DNA reads TGTGCCAGCAGCTTAAGGGAACAGGCCACCTTC. The genes are TRBV7-9 and TRBJ1-2; perhaps TRBD1 as D (5 bases). The ends were cut back, 2 bases at V and 13 bases at J, with 11 bases in the middle. CDR3 length: 11 amino acids. Germline V gene data show CDR1 as SEHNR and CDR2 as FQNEAQ (reference sequence).

The chain combines TRBV20-1 with TRBJ1-6; 7 bases fit TRBD1. V dropped 0 bases and J dropped 5; count of bases not matched to a gene: 4. The CDR3 sequence is 15 residues long. Germline V CDR1 and CDR2: DFQATT, SNEGSKA (reference sequence). This chain's CDR3 is CSARDWDRHNSPLHF. The CDR3 region has the DNA TGCAGTGCTAGAGATTGGGACAGACATAATTCACCCCTCCACTTT.

A note on this clonotype: A read error may explain this, as a much larger clone is one base away. This chain uses TRBV27 with TRBJ1-2; TRBD1 is a possible D gene (5 bases). The CDR3 length is 15 residues. CDR1 is MNHEY, CDR2 SMNVEV, per germline (reference sequence). This CDR3 reads CAGSRNGGPNYGYTF. For the CDR3, the DNA is TGTGCCGGCAGTAGAAACGGGGGACCTAACTATGGCTACACCTTC.